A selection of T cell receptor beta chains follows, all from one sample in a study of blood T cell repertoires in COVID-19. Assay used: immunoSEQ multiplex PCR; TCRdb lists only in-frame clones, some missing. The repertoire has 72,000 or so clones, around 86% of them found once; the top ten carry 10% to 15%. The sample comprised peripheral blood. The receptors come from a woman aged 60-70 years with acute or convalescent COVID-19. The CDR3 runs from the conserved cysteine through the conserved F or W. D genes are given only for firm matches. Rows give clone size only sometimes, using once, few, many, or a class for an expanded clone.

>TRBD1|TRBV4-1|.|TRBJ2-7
CASSQFGTGYTYEQYF
TGCGCCAGCAGCCAATTCGGGACAGGGTATACCTACGAGCAGTACTTC
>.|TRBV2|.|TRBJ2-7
CASSEFLHASSYF
TGTGCCAGCAGTGAATTTTTGCACGCTAGTTCGTACTTC
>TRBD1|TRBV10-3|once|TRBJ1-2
CAIRGDSPSYGYTF
TGTGCCATCAGGGGGGACAGCCCCTCTTATGGCTACACCTTC
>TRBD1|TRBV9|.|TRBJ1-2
CASSRPGTGYGYTF
TGTGCCAGCAGCCGTCCCGGGACAGGCTATGGCTACACCTTC
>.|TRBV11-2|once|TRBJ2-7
CASSVYLGPYEQYF
TGTGCCAGCAGCGTCTACCTAGGTCCCTACGAGCAGTACTTC
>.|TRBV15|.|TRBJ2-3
CATSRDVAARYPDTQYF
TGTGCCACCAGCAGAGATGTGGCAGCCAGGTACCCAGATACGCAGTATTTT
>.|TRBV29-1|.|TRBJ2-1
CSVAFQQDSRYNEQFF
TGCAGCGTTGCATTTCAACAGGACAGCCGATACAATGAGCAGTTCTTC
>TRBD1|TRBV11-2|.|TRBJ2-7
CASSFTGTGDYEQYF
TGTGCCAGCAGCTTCACCGGGACAGGGGACTACGAGCAGTACTTC
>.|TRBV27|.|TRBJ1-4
CASSNTYGVGEKLFF
TGTGCCAGCAGCAATACGTACGGGGTGGGGGAAAAACTGTTTTTT
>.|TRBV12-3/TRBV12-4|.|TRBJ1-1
CASSFYSNTEAFF
TGTGCCAGCAGTTTTTATTCGAACACTGAAGCTTTCTTT
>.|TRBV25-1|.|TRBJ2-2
CASSEYSVTGELFF
TGTGCCAGCAGTGAATATTCGGTGACCGGGGAGCTGTTTTTT
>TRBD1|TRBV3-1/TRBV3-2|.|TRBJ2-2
CASSQVGQGRTGELFF
TGTGCCAGCAGCCAAGTAGGACAGGGGAGAACCGGGGAGCTGTTTTTT
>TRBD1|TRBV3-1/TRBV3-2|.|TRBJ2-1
CASSQRDRVGEQFF
TGTGCCAGCAGCCAGCGGGACAGGGTGGGGGAGCAGTTCTTC
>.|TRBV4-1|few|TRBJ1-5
CASSQDYRANQPQHF
TGCGCCAGCAGCCAAGATTACAGGGCCAATCAGCCCCAGCATTTT
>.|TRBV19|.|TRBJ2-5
CASSIRPTRTVETQYF
TGTGCCAGTAGTATCCGCCCTACGAGGACAGTCGAGACCCAGTACTTC
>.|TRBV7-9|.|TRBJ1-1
CASSSPVEAFF
TGTGCCAGCAGCTCCCCCGTTGAAGCTTTCTTT
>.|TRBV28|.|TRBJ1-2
CASRLGGYGYTF
TGTGCCAGCAGACTCGGGGGGTATGGCTACACCTTC
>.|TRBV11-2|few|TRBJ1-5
CASSLSRDQPQHF
TGTGCCAGCAGCTTAAGTCGCGATCAGCCCCAGCATTTT
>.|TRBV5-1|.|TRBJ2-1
CASSWYGSKAPEQFF
TGCGCCAGCAGCTGGTACGGGTCGAAAGCACCTGAGCAGTTCTTC
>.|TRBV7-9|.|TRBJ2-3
CASSFRAPQADTQYF
TGTGCCAGCAGCTTTCGAGCCCCACAGGCAGATACGCAGTATTTT
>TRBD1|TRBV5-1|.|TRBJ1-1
CASSFTQGAQGTEAFF
TGCGCCAGCAGCTTCACACAGGGGGCGCAGGGCACTGAAGCTTTCTTT
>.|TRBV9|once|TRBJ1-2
CASTFWGPEGYTF
TGTGCCAGCACCTTCTGGGGGCCTGAAGGCTACACCTTC
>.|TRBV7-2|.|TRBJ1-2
CASSTQTGNYGYTF
TGTGCCAGCAGCACCCAAACAGGGAACTATGGCTACACCTTC
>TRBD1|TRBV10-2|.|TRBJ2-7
CASSKDRGEQYF
TGCGCCAGCAGTAAGGACAGGGGTGAGCAGTACTTC
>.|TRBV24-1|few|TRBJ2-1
CATSDYPTGGEQFF
TGTGCCACCAGTGATTACCCGACAGGAGGTGAGCAGTTCTTC
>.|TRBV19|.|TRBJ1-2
CASSIVSVYGYTF
TGTGCCAGTAGTATAGTGTCGGTCTATGGCTACACCTTC
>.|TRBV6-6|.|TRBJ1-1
CASSYGRLNTEAFF
TGTGCCAGCAGTTATGGGAGACTGAACACTGAAGCTTTCTTT
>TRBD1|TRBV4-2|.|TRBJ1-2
CASSQEMGTGGSYTF
TGTGCCAGCAGCCAAGAGATGGGGACAGGGGGTAGCTACACCTTC
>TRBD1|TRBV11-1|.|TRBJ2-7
CASSLSRTGYYEQYF
TGTGCCAGCAGCTTATCCCGGACAGGGTACTACGAGCAGTACTTC
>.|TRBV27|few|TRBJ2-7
CASPLGERDEQYF
TGTGCCAGCCCATTGGGTGAGAGGGACGAGCAGTACTTC
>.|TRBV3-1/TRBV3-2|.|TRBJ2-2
CASSRSSARTGELFF
TGTGCCAGCAGCCGGTCTAGCGCCCGCACCGGGGAGCTGTTTTTT
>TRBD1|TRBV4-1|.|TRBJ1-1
CASSQATGTVNTEAFF
TGCGCCAGCAGCCAAGCCACCGGGACAGTGAACACTGAAGCTTTCTTT
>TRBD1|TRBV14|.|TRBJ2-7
CANKSLIRAGGYYEQYF
TGTGCCAACAAATCCCTGATTAGGGCAGGGGGCTACTACGAGCAGTACTTC
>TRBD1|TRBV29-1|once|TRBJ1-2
CSAGGQGAYGYTF
TGCAGCGCCGGAGGACAGGGGGCTTATGGCTACACCTTC
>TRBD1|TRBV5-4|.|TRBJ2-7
CASSLDRGQTYEQYF
TGTGCCAGCAGCCTAGACAGGGGGCAAACCTACGAGCAGTACTTC